The 8 T cell receptor beta chains listed next were all sequenced from one sample in a study of regulatory T cells in long-lasting Graves disease. Library construction for TCR beta used iRepertoire HTBI primers and Arm-PCR of CDR3 regions. TCRdb ran MiXCR on the multiplex PCR reads and lists one entry per CDR3 protein. The sample consists of hundreds of thousands of distinct CDR3 sequences, around 17% of them appearing once. As for time point: newly diagnosed GD, antithyroid drugs for less than 3 months. PBMCs provided the RNA from which the TCR library was made. The data also belong to a second study, concerning T cells in Graves' hyperthyroidism and ophthalmopathy.

The specimen was peripheral blood mononuclear cells (PBMCs), collected at new diagnosis, from a patient treated with antithyroid drugs. Receptors originate from a woman aged 25 to 39 with Graves disease.

This clonotype was observed many times. The rearrangement links TRBV16 to TRBJ1-5, with 12 bases that match TRBD1. CDR1 is KGHSY, CDR2 FQNENV, per germline. V dropped 1 base and J dropped 6; count of bases not matched to a gene: 4. The CDR3 is 16 amino acids. The DNA of the CDR3 is TGTGCCAGCAGCCAATTGGGGACAGGGGGCTTTCAGCCCCAGCATTTT. Translated, it gives CASSQLGTGGFQPQHF.

This CDR3 is CSARRGGGYTF. The CDR3 DNA is TGCAGTGCTAGACGGGGAGGGGGCTACACCTTC. This chain links TRBV20-1 with TRBJ1-2; no definite D call. The V gene's germline CDR1 is DFQATT and CDR2 SNEGSKA (reference sequence). The CDR3 is 11 residues long. Trimming stripped 2 bases from V and 8 bases from J, with 9 bases between.

This clonotype occurred many times. The V gene is TRBV6-1, the J gene TRBJ2-5; D is unclear. CDR3 length: 15 residues. Germline CDR1 is MNHNS and CDR2 is SASEGT. With 4 bases removed from V and 0 bases from J, the gap between germline ends came to 12 bases. The CDR3 DNA follows: TGTGCCAGCAGTGTGAAAATCCTTTACCAAGAGACCCAGTACTTC. Protein sequence: CASSVKILYQETQYF.

This clonotype was detected many times. The chain has TRBV10-3 and TRBJ2-3; tentative D call: TRBD2 (5 bases). The V gene's germline CDR1 is ENHRY and CDR2 SYGVKD. The germline V and J ends were trimmed by 7 bases and 4 bases, with 21 bases remaining between them. The length of the CDR3 is 16 residues. CDR3: CAIKAEMGKGSDTQYF. The CDR3 nucleotides read TGTGCCATCAAAGCGGAGATGGGGAAGGGCTCAGATACGCAGTATTTT.

This clonotype appeared many times. The chain recombines TRBV7-2 with TRBJ2-5; possible D gene TRBD2, 5 bases. Germline CDR1 reads SGHTA; CDR2 reads FQGNSA. The V gene lost 5 bases and the J gene lost 6 bases, with 22 bases spanning the gap. This CDR3 region has 16 residues. The CDR3 DNA sequence: TGTGCCAGCAGCGGTACGGGAAGGGCGTTGTGGAAGACCCAGTACTTC. Protein: CASSGTGRALWKTQYF.

This clonotype was seen at least ten times. The CDR3 sequence is CASSSSGRATDTQYF. The CDR3 bases are TGTGCCAGCAGCTCGAGCGGGAGGGCCACAGATACGCAGTATTTT. J is TRBJ2-3 and V is TRBV28; 10 bases are a match to TRBD2. Germline loops: CDR1 MDHEN, CDR2 SYDVKM. The CDR3 spans 15 residues. J was trimmed by 2 bases and V by 6 bases; bases with no gene match: 5.

This clonotype was seen at least ten times. This chain uses TRBV12-3 or TRBV12-4 with TRBJ1-3; D unclear. There are 16 residues in the CDR3. Trimming removed 2 bases at V and 4 bases at J, with 15 bases between. The CDR3 coding sequence is TGTGCCAGCAGTTTAACCGTCTCATTTGGCGGAAACACCATATATTTT. It yields the protein CASSLTVSFGGNTIYF.

There are many counts of this clonotype. This rearrangement joins TRBV28 to TRBJ2-2; 8 bases line up with TRBD2. Germline CDR1 and CDR2: MDHEN and SYDVKM. The CDR3 sequence is 16 residues long. V gave up 5 bases and J gave up 5 bases; unmatched junction bases: 10. The CDR3 coding sequence is TGTGCCAGCAGTCCCGGGACTAGGAGGGTGACCGGGGAGCTGTTTTTT. This codes for CASSPGTRRVTGELFF.